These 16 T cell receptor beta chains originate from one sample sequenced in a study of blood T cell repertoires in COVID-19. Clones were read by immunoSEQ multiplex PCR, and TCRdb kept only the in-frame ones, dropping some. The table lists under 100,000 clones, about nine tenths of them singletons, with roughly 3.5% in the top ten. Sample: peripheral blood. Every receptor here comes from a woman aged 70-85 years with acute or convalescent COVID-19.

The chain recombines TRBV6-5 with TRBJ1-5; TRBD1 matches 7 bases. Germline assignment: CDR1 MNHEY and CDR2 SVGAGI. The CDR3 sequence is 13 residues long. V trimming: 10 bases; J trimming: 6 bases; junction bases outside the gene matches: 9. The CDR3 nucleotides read TGTGCCACCCGGACAGGTGATGGTCAGCCCCAGCATTTT. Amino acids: CATRTGDGQPQHF.

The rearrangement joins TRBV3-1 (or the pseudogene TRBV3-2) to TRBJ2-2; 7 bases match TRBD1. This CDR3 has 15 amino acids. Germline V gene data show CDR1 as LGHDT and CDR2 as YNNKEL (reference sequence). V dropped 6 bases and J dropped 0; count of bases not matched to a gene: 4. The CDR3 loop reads CASSGDRANTGELFF. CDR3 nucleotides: TGTGCCAGCAGTGGCGACAGGGCGAACACCGGGGAGCTGTTTTTT.

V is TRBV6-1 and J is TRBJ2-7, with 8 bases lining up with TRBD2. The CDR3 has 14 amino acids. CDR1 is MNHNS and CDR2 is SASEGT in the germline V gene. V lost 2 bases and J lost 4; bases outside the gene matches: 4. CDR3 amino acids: CASSELPGGYEQYV. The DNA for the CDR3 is TGTGCCAGCAGTGAACTCCCGGGAGGGTACGAGCAGTACGTC.

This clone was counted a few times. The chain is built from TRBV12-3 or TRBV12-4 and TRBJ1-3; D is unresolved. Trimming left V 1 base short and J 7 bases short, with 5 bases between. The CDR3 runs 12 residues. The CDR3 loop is CASSLDGNTIYF. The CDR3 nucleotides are TGTGCCAGCAGTTTAGATGGCAACACCATATATTTT.

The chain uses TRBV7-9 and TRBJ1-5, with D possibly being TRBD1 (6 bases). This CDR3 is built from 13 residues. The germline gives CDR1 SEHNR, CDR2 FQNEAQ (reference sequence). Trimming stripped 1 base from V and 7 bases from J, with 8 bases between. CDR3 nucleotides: TGTGCCAGCAGCTTAGACAGGGTCCAGCCCCAGCATTTT. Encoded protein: CASSLDRVQPQHF.

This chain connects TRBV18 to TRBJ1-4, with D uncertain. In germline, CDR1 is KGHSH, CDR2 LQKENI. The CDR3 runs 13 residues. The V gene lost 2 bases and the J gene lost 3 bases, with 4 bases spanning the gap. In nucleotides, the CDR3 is TGTGCCAGCTCACCAACGGCTAATGAAAAACTGTTTTTT. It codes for CASSPTANEKLFF. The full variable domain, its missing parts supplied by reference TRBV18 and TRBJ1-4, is NAGVMQNPRHLVRRRGQEARLRCSPMKGHSHVYWYRQLPEEGLKFMVYLQKENIIDESGMPKERFSAEFPKEGPSILRIQQVVRGDSAAYFCASSPTANEKLFFGSGTQLSVL.

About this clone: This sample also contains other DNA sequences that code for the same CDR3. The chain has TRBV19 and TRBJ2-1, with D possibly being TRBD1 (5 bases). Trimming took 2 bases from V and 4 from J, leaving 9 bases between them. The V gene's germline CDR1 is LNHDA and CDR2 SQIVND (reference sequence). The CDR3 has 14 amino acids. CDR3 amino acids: CASSIQGSYNEQFF. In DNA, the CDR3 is TGTGCCAGTAGTATACAGGGTTCATACAATGAGCAGTTCTTC.

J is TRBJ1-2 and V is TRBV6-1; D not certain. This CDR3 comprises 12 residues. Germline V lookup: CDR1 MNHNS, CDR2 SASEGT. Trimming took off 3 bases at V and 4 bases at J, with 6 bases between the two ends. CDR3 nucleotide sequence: TGTGCCAGCAGTGAGAGGTTCTATGGCTACACCTTC. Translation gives CASSERFYGYTF.

The CDR3 protein is CASRAQSRGDGYTF. The CDR3 DNA reads TGTGCCAGCAGAGCTCAAAGCCGGGGAGATGGCTACACCTTC. This rearrangement joins TRBV28 to TRBJ1-2; D is uncertain. Germline V gene lookup returns CDR1 MDHEN and CDR2 SYDVKM. The V end lost 6 bases, the J end lost 6 bases, and 17 bases lay between the germline ends. The CDR3 totals 14 residues.

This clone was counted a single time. CDR3 nucleotide sequence: TGCGCCAGCAGCCCCACTAGTTATAGCACAGATACGCAGTATTTT. It is translated as CASSPTSYSTDTQYF. The gene calls are TRBV4-1 and TRBJ2-3; the D gene is possibly TRBD2 (5 bases). From germline, CDR1 is MGHRA and CDR2 YSYEKL. Deletions cut 4 bases from V and 0 bases from J, with 11 bases between. The CDR3 length is 15 residues.

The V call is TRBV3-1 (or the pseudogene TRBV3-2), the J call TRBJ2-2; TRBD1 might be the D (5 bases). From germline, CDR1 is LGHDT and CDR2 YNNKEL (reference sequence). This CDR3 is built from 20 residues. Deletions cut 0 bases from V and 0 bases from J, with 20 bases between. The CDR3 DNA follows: TGTGCCAGCAGCCAAGATGGGGCAGCCGGTGGCCCCACGAACACCGGGGAGCTGTTTTTT. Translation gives CASSQDGAAGGPTNTGELFF.

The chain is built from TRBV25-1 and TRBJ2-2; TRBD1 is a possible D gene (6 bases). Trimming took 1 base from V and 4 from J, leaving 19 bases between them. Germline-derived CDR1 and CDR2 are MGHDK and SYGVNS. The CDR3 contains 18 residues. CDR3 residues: CASSEWGRGIPGTGELFF. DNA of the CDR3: TGTGCCAGCAGTGAATGGGGCAGGGGAATACCGGGCACCGGGGAGCTGTTTTTT.

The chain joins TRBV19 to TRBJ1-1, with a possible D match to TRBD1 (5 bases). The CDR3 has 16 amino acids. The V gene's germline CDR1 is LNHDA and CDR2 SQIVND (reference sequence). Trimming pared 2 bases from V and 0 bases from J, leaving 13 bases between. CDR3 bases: TGTGCCAGTAGTATACGGGGGTTGGATATGAACACTGAAGCTTTCTTT. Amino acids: CASSIRGLDMNTEAFF.

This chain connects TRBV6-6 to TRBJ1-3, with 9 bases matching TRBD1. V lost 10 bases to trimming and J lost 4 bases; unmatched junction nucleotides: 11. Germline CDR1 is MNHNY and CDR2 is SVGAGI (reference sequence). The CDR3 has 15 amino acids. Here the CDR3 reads CATLPGQGAGNTIYF. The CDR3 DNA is TGTGCCACACTCCCGGGACAGGGAGCGGGAAACACCATATATTTT.

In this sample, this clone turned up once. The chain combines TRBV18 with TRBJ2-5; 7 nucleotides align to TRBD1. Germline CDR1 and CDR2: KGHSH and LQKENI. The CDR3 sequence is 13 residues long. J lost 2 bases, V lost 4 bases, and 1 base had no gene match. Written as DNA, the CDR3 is TGTGCCAGCTCACTGGGACAGCAAGAGACCCAGTACTTC. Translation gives CASSLGQQETQYF.

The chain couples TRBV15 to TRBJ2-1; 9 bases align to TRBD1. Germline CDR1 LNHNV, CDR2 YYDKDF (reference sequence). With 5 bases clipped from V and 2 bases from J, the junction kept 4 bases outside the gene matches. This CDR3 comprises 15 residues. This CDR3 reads CATSWTGATYNEQFF. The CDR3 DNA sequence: TGTGCCACCAGCTGGACAGGGGCGACCTACAATGAGCAGTTCTTC.